This TCR beta chain appears in the sequencing data of a study of shared clonotypes between healthy human individuals. The CDR3 sequence is 18 residues long. V was pared by 2 bases and J by 0 bases, with 19 bases between. Germline loops: CDR1 LNHDA, CDR2 SQIVND (reference sequence). The method was immunoSEQ multiplex PCR; TCRdb's version includes in-frame clones alone and lacks a portion of them. The sample includes 2 million to 2.5 million clones, almost 96% of them seen just once. Donors comprised only Caucasian adults living in Nashville, Tennessee. This sequence was found in a man younger than 30 in good health. The V and J genes are TRBV19 and TRBJ1-2; weak D call: TRBD1 (5 bases). Sequencing input: naive CD4+ T cells sorted from blood. Subset described: CD45RA+ positively selected. CDR3 protein: CASSITRLGASSNYGYTF. The CDR3 DNA reads as TGTGCCAGTAGTATAACCCGGTTAGGGGCCTCTTCTAACTATGGCTACACCTTC.